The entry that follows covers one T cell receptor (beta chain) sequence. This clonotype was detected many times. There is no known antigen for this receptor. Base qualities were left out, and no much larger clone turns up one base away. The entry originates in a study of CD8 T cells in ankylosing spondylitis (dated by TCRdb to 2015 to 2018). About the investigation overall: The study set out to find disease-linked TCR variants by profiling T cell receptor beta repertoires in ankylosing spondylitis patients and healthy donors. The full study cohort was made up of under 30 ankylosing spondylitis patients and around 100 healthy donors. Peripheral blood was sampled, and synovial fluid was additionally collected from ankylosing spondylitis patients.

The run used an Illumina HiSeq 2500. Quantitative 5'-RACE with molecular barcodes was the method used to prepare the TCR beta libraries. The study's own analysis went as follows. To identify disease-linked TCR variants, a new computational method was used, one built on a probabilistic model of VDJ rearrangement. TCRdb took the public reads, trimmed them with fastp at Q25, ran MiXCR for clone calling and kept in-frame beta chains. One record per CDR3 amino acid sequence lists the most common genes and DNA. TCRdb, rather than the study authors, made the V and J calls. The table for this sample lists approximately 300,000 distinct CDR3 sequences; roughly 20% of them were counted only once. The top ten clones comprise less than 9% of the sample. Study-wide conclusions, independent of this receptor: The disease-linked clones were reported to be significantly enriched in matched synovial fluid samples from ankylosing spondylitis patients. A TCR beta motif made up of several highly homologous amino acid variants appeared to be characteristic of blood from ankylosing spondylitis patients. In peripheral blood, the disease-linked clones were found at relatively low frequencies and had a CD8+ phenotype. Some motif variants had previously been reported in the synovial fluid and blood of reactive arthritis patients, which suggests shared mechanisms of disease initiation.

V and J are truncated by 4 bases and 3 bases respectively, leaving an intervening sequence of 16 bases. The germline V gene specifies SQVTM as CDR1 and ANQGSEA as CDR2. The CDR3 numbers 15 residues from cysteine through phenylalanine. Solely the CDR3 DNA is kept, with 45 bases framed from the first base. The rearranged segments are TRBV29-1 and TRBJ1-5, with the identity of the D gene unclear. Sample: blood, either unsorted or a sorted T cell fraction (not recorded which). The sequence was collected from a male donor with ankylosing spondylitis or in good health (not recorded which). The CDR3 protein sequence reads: CSVAEGIGFNQPQHF. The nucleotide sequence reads TGCAGCGTTGCCGAGGGCATTGGGTTCAATCAGCCCCAGCATTTT. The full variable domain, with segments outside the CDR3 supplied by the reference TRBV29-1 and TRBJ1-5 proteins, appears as SAVISQKPSRDICQRGTSLTIQCQVDSQVTMMFWYRQQPGQSLTLIATANQGSEATYESGFVIDKFPISRPNLTFSTLTVSNMSPEDSSIYLCSVAEGIGFNQPQHFGDGTRLSIL.